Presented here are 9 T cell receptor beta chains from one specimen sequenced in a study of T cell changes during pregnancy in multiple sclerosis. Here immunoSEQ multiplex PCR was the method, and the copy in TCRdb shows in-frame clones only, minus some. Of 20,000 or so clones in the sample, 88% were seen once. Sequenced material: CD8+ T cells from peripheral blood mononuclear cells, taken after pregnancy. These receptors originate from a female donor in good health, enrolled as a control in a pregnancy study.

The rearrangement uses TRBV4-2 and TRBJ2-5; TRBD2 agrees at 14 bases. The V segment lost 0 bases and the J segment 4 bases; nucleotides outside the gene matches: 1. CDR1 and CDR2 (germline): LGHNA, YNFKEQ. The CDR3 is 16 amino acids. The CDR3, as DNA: TGTGCCAGCAGCCAAGATGGGACTAGCGGGGGAGAGACCCAGTACTTC. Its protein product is CASSQDGTSGGETQYF.

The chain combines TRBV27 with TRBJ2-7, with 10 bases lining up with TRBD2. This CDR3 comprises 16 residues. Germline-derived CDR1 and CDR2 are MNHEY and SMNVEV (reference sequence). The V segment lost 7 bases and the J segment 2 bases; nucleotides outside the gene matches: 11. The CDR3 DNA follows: TGTGCCAGCACCCCGGTTGCTAGCGGGAGACCCTACGAGCAGTACTTC. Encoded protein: CASTPVASGRPYEQYF.

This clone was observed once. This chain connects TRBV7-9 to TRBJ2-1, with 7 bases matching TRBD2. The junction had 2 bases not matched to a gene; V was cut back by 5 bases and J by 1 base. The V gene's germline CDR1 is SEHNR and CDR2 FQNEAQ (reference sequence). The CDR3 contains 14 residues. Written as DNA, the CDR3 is TGTGCCAGCAGCCCTAGCGGATCCTACAATGAGCAGTTCTTC. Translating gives CASSPSGSYNEQFF.

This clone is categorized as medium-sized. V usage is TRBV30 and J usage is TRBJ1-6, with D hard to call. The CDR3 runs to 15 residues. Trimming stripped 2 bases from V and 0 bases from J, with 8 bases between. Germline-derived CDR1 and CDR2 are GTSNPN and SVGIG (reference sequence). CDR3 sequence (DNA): TGTGCCTGGAGTCCCGCGGGCTCCTATAATTCACCCCTCCACTTT. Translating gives CAWSPAGSYNSPLHF.

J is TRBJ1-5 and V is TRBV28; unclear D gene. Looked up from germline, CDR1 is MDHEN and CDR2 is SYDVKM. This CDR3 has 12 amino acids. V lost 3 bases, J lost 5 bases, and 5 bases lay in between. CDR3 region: CASSFIDQPQHF. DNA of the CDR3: TGTGCCAGCAGTTTTATCGATCAGCCCCAGCATTTT. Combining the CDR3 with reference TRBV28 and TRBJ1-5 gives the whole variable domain DVKVTQSSRYLVKRTGEKVFLECVQDMDHENMFWYRQDPGLGLRLIYFSYDVKMKEKGDIPEGYSVSREKKERFSLILESASTNQTSMYLCASSFIDQPQHFGDGTRLSIL.

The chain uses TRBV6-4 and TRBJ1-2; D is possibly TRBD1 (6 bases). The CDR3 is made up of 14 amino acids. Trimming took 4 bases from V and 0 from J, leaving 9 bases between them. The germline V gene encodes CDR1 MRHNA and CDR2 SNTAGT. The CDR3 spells CASSAGDANYGYTF. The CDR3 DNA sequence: TGTGCCAGCAGTGCAGGGGATGCTAACTATGGCTACACCTTC.

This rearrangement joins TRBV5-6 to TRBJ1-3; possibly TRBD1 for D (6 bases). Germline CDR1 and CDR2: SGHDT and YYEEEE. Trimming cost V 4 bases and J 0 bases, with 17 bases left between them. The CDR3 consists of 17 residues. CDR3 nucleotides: TGTGCCAGCAGCCTGTCCCTCGGACAGAGCTCTGGAAACACCATATATTTT. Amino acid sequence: CASSLSLGQSSGNTIYF.

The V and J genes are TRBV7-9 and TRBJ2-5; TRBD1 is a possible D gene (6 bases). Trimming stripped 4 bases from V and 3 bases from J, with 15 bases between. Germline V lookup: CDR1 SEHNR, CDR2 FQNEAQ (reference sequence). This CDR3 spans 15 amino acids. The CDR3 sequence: CASSSTGSWEETQYF. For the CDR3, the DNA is TGTGCCAGCAGCTCGACAGGCTCCTGGGAAGAGACCCAGTACTTC. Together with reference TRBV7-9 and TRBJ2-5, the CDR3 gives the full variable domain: DTGVSQNPRHKITKRGQNVTFRCDPISEHNRLYWYRQTLGQGPEFLTYFQNEAQLEKSRLLSDRFSAERPKGSFSTLEIQRTEQGDSAMYLCASSSTGSWEETQYFGPGTRLLVL.

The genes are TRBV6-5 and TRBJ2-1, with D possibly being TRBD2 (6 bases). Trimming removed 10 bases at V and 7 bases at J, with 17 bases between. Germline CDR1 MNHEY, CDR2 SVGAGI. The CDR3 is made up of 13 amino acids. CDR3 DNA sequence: TGTGCCACCGCCCCGGGACTGAGGAATGAGCAGTTCTTC. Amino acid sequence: CATAPGLRNEQFF.